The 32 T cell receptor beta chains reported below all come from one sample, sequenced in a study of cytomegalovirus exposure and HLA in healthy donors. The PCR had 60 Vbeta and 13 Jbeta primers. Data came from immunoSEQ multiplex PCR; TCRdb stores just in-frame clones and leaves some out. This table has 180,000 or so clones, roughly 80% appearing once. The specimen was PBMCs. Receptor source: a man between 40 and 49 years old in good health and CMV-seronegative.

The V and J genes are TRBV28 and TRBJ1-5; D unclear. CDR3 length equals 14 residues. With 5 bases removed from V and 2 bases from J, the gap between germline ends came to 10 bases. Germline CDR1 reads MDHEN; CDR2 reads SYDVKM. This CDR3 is CASSLPSRNQPQHF. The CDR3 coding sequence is TGTGCCAGCAGTCTCCCCTCCCGCAATCAGCCCCAGCATTTT.

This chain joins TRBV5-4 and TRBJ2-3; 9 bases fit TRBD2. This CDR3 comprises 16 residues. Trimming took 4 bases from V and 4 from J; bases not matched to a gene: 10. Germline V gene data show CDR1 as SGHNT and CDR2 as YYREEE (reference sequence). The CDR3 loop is CASSVIAGEVADTQYF. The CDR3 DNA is TGTGCCAGCAGCGTTATAGCGGGAGAGGTCGCAGATACGCAGTATTTT.

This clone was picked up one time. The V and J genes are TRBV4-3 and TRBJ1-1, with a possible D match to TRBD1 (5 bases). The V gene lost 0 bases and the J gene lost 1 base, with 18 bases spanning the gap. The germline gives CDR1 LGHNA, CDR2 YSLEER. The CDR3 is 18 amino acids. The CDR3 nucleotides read TGCGCCAGCAGCCAAGACGGAACAGGAGGGGACCCGAACACTGAAGCTTTCTTT. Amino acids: CASSQDGTGGDPNTEAFF.

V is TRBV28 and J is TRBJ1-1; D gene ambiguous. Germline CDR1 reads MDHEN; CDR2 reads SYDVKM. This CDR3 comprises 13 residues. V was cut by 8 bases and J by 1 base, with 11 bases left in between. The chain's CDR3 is CASPGRGNTEAFF. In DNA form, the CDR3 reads TGTGCCAGCCCGGGGAGAGGGAACACTGAAGCTTTCTTT. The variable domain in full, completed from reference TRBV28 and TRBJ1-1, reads DVKVTQSSRYLVKRTGEKVFLECVQDMDHENMFWYRQDPGLGLRLIYFSYDVKMKEKGDIPEGYSVSREKKERFSLILESASTNQTSMYLCASPGRGNTEAFFGQGTRLTVV.

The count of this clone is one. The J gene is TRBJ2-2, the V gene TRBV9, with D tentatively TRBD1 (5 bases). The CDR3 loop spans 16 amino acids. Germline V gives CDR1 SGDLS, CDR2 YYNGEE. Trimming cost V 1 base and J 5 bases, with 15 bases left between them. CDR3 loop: CASSVRTSITTGELFF. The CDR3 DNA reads TGTGCCAGCAGCGTACGGACATCCATAACTACCGGGGAGCTGTTTTTT.

CDR3 loop: CASSYSVDTNTGELFF. CDR3 coding DNA: TGTGCCAGCAGTTACTCTGTGGACACGAACACCGGGGAGCTGTTTTTT. The V call is TRBV6-5, the J call TRBJ2-2; D possibly corresponds to TRBD1 (5 bases). V shed 0 bases and J shed 0 bases, with 8 bases lying between them. CDR1 and CDR2 from the germline V gene are MNHEY and SVGAGI. The CDR3 loop spans 16 amino acids.

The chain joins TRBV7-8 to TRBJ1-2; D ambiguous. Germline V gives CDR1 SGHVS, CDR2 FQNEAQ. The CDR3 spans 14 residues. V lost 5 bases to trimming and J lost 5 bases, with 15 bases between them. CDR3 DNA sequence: TGTGCCAGCAGCCTAAGGGAGACGGATTATGGCTACACCTTC. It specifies CASSLRETDYGYTF.

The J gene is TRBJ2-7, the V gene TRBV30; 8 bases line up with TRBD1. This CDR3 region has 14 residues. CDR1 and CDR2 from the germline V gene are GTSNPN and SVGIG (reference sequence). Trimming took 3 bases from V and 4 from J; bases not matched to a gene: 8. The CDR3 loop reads CAWSRTGGRYEQYF. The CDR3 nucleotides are TGTGCCTGGAGCCGAACAGGGGGGAGGTACGAGCAGTACTTC.

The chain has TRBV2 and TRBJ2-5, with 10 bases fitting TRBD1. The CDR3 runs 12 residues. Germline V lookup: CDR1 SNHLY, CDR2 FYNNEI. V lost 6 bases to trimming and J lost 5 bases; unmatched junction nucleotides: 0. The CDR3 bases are TGTGCCAGCAGGGGACAGGGGGAGACCCAGTACTTC. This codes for CASRGQGETQYF.

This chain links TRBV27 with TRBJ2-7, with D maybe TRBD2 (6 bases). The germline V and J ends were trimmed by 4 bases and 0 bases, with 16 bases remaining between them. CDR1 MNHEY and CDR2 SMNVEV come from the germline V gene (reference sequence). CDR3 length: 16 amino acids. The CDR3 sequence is CASSSKRDSSSYEQYF. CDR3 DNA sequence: TGTGCCAGCAGTTCCAAAAGGGACTCAAGCTCCTACGAGCAGTACTTC.

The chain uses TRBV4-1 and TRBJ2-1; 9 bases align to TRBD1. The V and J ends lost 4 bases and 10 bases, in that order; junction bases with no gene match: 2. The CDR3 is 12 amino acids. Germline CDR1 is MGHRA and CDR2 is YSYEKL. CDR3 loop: CASSPTGGEQFF. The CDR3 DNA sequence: TGCGCCAGCAGCCCGACAGGGGGAGAGCAGTTCTTC.

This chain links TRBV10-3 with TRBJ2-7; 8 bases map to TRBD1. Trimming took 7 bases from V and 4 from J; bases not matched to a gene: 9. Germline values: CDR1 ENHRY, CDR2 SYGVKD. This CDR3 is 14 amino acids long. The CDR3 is CAITEGTGGYEQYF. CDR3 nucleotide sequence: TGTGCCATCACCGAGGGGACAGGTGGGTACGAGCAGTACTTC.

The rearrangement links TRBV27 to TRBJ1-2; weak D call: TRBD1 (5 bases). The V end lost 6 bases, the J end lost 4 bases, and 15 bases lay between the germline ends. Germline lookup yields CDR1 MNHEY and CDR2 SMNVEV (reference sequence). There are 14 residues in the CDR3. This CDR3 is CASSPGGSPYGYTF. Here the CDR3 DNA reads TGTGCCAGCAGCCCCGGGGGTTCCCCCTATGGCTACACCTTC.

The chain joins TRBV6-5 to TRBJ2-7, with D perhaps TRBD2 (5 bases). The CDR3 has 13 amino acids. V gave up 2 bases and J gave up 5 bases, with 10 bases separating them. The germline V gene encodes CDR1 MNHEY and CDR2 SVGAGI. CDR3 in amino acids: CASSYAGVNEQYF. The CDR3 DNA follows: TGTGCCAGCAGTTACGCCGGGGTCAACGAGCAGTACTTC.

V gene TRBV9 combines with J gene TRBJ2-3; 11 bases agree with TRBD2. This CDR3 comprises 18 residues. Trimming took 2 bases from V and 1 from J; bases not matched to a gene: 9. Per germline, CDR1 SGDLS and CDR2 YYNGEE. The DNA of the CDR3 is TGTGCCAGCAGCGTTTTTCTAGCGGGAGGTCGGGGCACAGATACGCAGTATTTT. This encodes CASSVFLAGGRGTDTQYF.

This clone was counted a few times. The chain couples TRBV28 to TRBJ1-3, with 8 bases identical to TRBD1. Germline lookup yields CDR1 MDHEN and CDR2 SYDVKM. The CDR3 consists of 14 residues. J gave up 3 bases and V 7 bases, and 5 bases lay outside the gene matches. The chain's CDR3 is CASTSTGVGNTIYF. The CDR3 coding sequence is TGTGCCAGCACCTCGACAGGGGTTGGAAACACCATATATTTT.

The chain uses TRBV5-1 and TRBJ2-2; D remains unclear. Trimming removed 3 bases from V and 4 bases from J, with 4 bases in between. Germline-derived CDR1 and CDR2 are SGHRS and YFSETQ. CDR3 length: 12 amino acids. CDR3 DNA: TGCGCCAGCAGCTCTAGCACCGGGGAGCTGTTTTTT. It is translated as CASSSSTGELFF.

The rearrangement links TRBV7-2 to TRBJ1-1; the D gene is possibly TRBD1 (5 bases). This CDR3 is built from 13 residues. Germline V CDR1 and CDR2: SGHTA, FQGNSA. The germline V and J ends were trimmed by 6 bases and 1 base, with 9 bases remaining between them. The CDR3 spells CASREGTNTEAFF. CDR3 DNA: TGTGCCAGCAGGGAGGGGACGAACACTGAAGCTTTCTTT.

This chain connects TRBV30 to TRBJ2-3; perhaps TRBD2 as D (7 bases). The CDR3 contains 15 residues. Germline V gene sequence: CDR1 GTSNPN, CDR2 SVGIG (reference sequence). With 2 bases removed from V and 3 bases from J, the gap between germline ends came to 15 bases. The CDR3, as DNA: TGTGCCTGGAGTCTTCTAGGGGGGGGGACAGATACGCAGTATTTT. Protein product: CAWSLLGGGTDTQYF.

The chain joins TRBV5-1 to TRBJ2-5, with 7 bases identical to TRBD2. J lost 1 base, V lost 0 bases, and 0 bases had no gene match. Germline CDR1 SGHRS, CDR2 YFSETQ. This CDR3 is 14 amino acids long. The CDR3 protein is CASSLGTSQETQYF. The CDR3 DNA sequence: TGCGCCAGCAGCTTGGGGACTAGCCAAGAGACCCAGTACTTC.

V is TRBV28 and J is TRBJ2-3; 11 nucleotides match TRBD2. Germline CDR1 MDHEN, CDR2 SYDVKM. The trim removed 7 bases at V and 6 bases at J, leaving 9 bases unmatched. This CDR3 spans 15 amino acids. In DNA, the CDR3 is TGTGCCAGCACCATAGCGGGGGGGATCTTGGATACGCAGTATTTT. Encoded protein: CASTIAGGILDTQYF.

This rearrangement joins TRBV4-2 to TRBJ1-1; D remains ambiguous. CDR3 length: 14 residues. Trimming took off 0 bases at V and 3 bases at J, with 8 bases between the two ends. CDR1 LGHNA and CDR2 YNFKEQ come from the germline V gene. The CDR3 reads CASSQDFEDTEAFF. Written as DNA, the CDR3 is TGTGCCAGCAGCCAAGATTTCGAGGACACTGAAGCTTTCTTT.

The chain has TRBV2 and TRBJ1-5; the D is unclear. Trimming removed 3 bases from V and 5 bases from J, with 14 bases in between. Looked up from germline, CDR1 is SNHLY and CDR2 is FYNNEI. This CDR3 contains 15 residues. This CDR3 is CASSERVAGDQPQHF. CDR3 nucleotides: TGTGCCAGCAGTGAGAGGGTGGCGGGCGATCAGCCCCAGCATTTT.

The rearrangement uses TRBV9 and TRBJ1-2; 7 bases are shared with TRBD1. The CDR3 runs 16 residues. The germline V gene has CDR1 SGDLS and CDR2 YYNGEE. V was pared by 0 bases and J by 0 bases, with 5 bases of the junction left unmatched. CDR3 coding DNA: TGTGCCAGCAGCGTAGGGGCAGGGGGAGCTAACTATGGCTACACCTTC. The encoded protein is CASSVGAGGANYGYTF.

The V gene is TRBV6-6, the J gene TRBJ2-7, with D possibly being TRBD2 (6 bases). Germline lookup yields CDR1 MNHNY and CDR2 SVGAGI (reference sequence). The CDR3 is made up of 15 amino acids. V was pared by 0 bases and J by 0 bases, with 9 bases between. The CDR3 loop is CASSYSYGSSYEQYF. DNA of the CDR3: TGTGCCAGCAGTTACTCTTACGGGAGCTCCTACGAGCAGTACTTC.

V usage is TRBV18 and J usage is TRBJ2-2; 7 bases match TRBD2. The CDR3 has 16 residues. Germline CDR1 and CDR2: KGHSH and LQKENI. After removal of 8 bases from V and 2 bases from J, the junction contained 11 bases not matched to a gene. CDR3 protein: CASPGTGGRNTGELFF. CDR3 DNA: TGTGCCAGCCCCGGGACGGGGGGACGTAACACCGGGGAGCTGTTTTTT.

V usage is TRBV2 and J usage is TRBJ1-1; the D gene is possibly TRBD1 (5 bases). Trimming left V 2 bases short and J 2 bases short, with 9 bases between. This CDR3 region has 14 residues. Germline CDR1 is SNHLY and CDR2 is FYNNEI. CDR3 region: CASSESRANTEAFF. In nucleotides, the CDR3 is TGTGCCAGCAGTGAAAGCAGGGCAAACACTGAAGCTTTCTTT.

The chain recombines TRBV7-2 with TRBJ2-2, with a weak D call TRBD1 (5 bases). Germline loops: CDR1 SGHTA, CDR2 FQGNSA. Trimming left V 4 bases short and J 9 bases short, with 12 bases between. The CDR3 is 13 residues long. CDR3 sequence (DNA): TGTGCCAGCAGCTCGCGGACACTACGGGAGCTGTTTTTT. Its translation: CASSSRTLRELFF. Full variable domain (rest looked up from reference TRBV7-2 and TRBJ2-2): GAGVSQSPSNKVTEKGKDVELRCDPISGHTALYWYRQSLGQGLEFLIYFQGNSAPDKSGLPSDRFSAERTGGSVSTLTIQRTQQEDSAVYLCASSSRTLRELFFGEGSRLTVL.

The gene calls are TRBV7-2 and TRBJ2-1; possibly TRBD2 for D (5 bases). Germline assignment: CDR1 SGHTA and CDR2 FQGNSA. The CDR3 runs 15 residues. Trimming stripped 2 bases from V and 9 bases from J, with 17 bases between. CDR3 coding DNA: TGTGCCAGCAGCTTATTTGCAGGTTTAGAGGGTGAGCAGTTCTTC. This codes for CASSLFAGLEGEQFF. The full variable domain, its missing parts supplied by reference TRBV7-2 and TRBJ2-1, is GAGVSQSPSNKVTEKGKDVELRCDPISGHTALYWYRQSLGQGLEFLIYFQGNSAPDKSGLPSDRFSAERTGGSVSTLTIQRTQQEDSAVYLCASSLFAGLEGEQFFGPGTRLTVL.

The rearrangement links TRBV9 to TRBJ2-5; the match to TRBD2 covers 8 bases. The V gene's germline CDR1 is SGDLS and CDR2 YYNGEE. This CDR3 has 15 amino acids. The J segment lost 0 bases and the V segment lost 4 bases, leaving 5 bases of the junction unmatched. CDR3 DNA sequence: TGTGCCAGCAGCCTTAGCGGGGCCCACCAAGAGACCCAGTACTTC. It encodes CASSLSGAHQETQYF.

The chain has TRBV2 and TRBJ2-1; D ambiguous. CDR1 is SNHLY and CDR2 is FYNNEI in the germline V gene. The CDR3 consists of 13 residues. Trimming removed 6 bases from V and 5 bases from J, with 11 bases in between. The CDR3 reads CASSGDSHNEQFF. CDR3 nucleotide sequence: TGTGCCAGCAGCGGAGATTCCCACAATGAGCAGTTCTTC.

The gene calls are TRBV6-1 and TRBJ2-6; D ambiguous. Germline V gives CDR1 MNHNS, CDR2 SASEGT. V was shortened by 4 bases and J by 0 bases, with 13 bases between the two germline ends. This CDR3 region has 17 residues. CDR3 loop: CASSGQVGPSGANVLTF. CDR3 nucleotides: TGTGCCAGCAGTGGTCAGGTAGGTCCCTCTGGGGCCAACGTCCTGACTTTC.